The 29 T cell receptor beta chains listed next were all sequenced from one sample in a study of CD8 T cells in Susac syndrome. After extraction with the RNeasy kit, about 0.45 to 1 ug of the RNA was reverse transcribed using random hexamers. TCRdb reanalysed the immunoSEQ multiplex PCR reads using MiXCR and keeps one entry per CDR3 protein. This sample has under 200,000 distinct CDR3 sequences; roughly 90% occur once, and the top ten carry 0.087%. The sample comprised CD4+ T cells from PBMCs. These receptors originate from a human donor with Susac syndrome.

This clonotype was counted a single time. The rearrangement links TRBV5-1 to TRBJ1-1; TRBD1 matches at 8 bases. Germline trimming cut 4 bases from V and 7 bases from J; bases unmatched to any gene: 3. Germline V CDR1 and CDR2: SGHRS, YFSETQ. There are 12 residues in the CDR3. For the CDR3, the DNA is TGCGCCAGCAGCATTACAGGGGGTGAAGCTTTCTTT. It specifies CASSITGGEAFF.

The V gene is TRBV9, the J gene TRBJ1-3; D is uncertain. The CDR3 loop spans 15 amino acids. Germline loops: CDR1 SGDLS, CDR2 YYNGEE. The ends were cut back, 0 bases at V and 4 bases at J, with 11 bases in the middle. CDR3 residues: CASSVGSSEGNTIYF. CDR3 bases: TGTGCCAGCAGCGTAGGGAGTTCTGAAGGAAACACCATATATTTT.

The CDR3 sequence: CASSLVSAGTEAFF. In DNA form, the CDR3 reads TGTGCCAGCAGCTTAGTCTCGGCGGGCACTGAAGCTTTCTTT. The V call is TRBV7-6, the J call TRBJ1-1; D is uncertain. The ends were cut back, 1 base at V and 4 bases at J, with 10 bases in the middle. The CDR3 consists of 14 residues. CDR1 and CDR2 (germline): SGHVS, FNYEAQ.

The chain uses TRBV30 and TRBJ1-1; possible D gene TRBD1, 6 bases. Germline CDR1 is GTSNPN and CDR2 is SVGIG (reference sequence). V was shortened by 6 bases and J by 5 bases, with 22 bases between the two germline ends. The CDR3 has 15 amino acids. This CDR3 reads CACPTKEGGGTEAFF. CDR3 DNA: TGTGCCTGCCCGACAAAAGAGGGGGGTGGGACTGAAGCTTTCTTT.

CDR3: CASSLTGCSNQPQHF. CDR3 bases: TGTGCCAGCAGCTTAACAGGGTGCAGCAATCAGCCCCAGCATTTT. This rearrangement joins TRBV7-2 to TRBJ1-5, with a weak D call TRBD1 (6 bases). Germline assignment: CDR1 SGHTA and CDR2 FQGNSA. This CDR3 comprises 15 residues. V lost 2 bases and J 1 base, leaving 9 bases between the germline ends.

The chain links TRBV5-6 to TRBJ2-7, with TRBD1 identical over 9 bases. Per the germline V gene, CDR1 is SGHDT and CDR2 is YYEEEE. The CDR3 sequence is 16 residues long. V was clipped by 4 bases and J by 7 bases; unmatched bases: 15. CDR3 residues: CASSGNRGRKSREQYF. As DNA, the CDR3 is TGTGCCAGCAGCGGGAACAGGGGGCGCAAATCTCGAGAGCAGTACTTC.

J is TRBJ2-2 and V is TRBV5-4, with D perhaps being TRBD1 or TRBD2 (5 bases each). This CDR3 spans 17 amino acids. Germline CDR1 is SGHNT and CDR2 is YYREEE (reference sequence). V lost 4 bases, J lost 7 bases, and 23 bases lay in between. The CDR3 sequence is CASSPAATAGRVGELFF. The CDR3, as DNA: TGTGCCAGCAGCCCGGCGGCGACGGCAGGGAGAGTCGGGGAGCTGTTTTTT.

A few counts support this clonotype. V gene TRBV4-2 combines with J gene TRBJ2-1; D is unclear. The germline V gene has CDR1 LGHNA and CDR2 YNFKEQ. The V and J ends lost 4 bases and 8 bases respectively, with 12 bases between them. The CDR3 runs to 13 residues. The CDR3 sequence: CASSPLVAYEQFF. The DNA of the CDR3 is TGTGCCAGCAGCCCGCTCGTAGCCTATGAGCAGTTCTTC.

This chain's CDR3 is CAISESVGRPNEQFF. CDR3 DNA sequence: TGTGCCATCAGTGAGTCAGTCGGGAGGCCCAATGAGCAGTTCTTC. The chain couples TRBV10-3 to TRBJ2-1; 7 bases line up with TRBD2. There are 15 residues in the CDR3. Germline CDR1 reads ENHRY; CDR2 reads SYGVKD. J gave up 6 bases and V 0 bases, and 5 bases lay outside the gene matches.

The gene calls are TRBV2 and TRBJ2-7; D gene unclear. V lost 0 bases to trimming and J lost 13 bases, with 10 bases between them. Germline V lookup: CDR1 SNHLY, CDR2 FYNNEI. The CDR3 totals 11 residues. The CDR3 bases are TGTGCCAGCAGTGAAGCGCTTGGCTTATACTTC. It yields the protein CASSEALGLYF.

The gene calls are TRBV5-1 and TRBJ2-2, with D possibly being TRBD2 (5 bases). The V gene lost 0 bases and the J gene lost 7 bases, with 13 bases spanning the gap. There are 15 residues in the CDR3. CDR1 is SGHRS and CDR2 is YFSETQ in the germline V gene. In DNA, the CDR3 is TGCGCCAGCAGCTTGGTTCCGGGATTTGGCGGGGAGCTGTTTTTT. Its protein product is CASSLVPGFGGELFF.

The chain employs TRBV6-2 or TRBV6-3 and TRBJ2-2; the match to TRBD2 covers 7 bases. V dropped 6 bases and J dropped 6; count of bases not matched to a gene: 10. The CDR3 sequence is 15 residues long. The germline V gene encodes CDR1 MNHEY and CDR2 SVGEGT. The CDR3 is CASRNGAGVPGELFF. The CDR3 nucleotides are TGTGCCAGCAGGAACGGGGCGGGAGTCCCCGGGGAGCTGTTTTTT.

The chain carries TRBV28 and TRBJ1-2; TRBD1 matches at 12 bases. The germline gives CDR1 MDHEN, CDR2 SYDVKM. The CDR3 sequence is 16 residues long. V was clipped by 7 bases and J by 8 bases; unmatched bases: 14. In nucleotides, the CDR3 is TGTGCCAGCATGGGGACAGGGGGCCTCGGGGGATTCGGCTACACCTTC. This encodes CASMGTGGLGGFGYTF.

The chain recombines TRBV5-4 with TRBJ1-1; D is unclear. The V end was cut by 0 bases, the J end by 0 bases, with 9 bases between. Germline V gene data show CDR1 as SGHNT and CDR2 as YYREEE (reference sequence). This CDR3 is 15 amino acids long. CDR3 sequence reads: CASSLVQSMNTEAFF. The CDR3 bases are TGTGCCAGCAGCTTGGTGCAGAGCATGAACACTGAAGCTTTCTTT. Full variable domain (remainder filled in from reference TRBV5-4 and TRBJ1-1): ETGVTQSPTHLIKTRGQQVTLRCSSQSGHNTVSWYQQALGQGPQFIFQYYREEENGRGNFPPRFSGLQFPNYSSELNVNALELDDSALYLCASSLVQSMNTEAFFGQGTRLTVV.

The V call is TRBV2, the J call TRBJ1-1; D ambiguous. Germline lookup yields CDR1 SNHLY and CDR2 FYNNEI. The V end lost 3 bases, the J end lost 6 bases, and 14 bases lay between the germline ends. CDR3 size: 14 residues. Here the CDR3 DNA reads TGTGCCAGCAGTGAGAGGTTGTCAGTTTCTGAAGCTTTCTTT. This sequence encodes CASSERLSVSEAFF.

V gene TRBV9 combines with J gene TRBJ2-1, with TRBD2 matching over 9 bases. The germline CDR1 and CDR2 sequences are SGDLS and YYNGEE. V lost 0 bases and J lost 9; bases outside the gene matches: 10. This CDR3 contains 16 residues. CDR3 bases: TGTGCCAGCAGCGTAGCCGGCGGGAGGGCCCTCACTGAGCAGTTCTTC. Encoded protein: CASSVAGGRALTEQFF. Supplemented by reference TRBV9 and TRBJ2-1, the full variable domain reads DSGVTQTPKHLITATGQRVTLRCSPRSGDLSVYWYQQSLDQGLQFLIQYYNGEERAKGNILERFSAQQFPDLHSELNLSSLELGDSALYFCASSVAGGRALTEQFFGPGTRLTVL.

In DNA form, the CDR3 reads TGTGCCTGGAGTGTCAACGGGGAGACCCAGTACTTC. Residues: CAWSVNGETQYF. The chain links TRBV30 to TRBJ2-5, with D hard to call. CDR3 length: 12 residues. Deletions cut 0 bases from V and 5 bases from J, with 7 bases between. Germline values: CDR1 GTSNPN, CDR2 SVGIG (reference sequence). Together with reference TRBV30 and TRBJ2-5, the CDR3 gives the full variable domain: SQTIHQWPATLVQPVGSPLSLECTVEGTSNPNLYWYRQAAGRGLQLLFYSVGIGQISSEVPQNLSASRPQDRQFILSSKKLLLSDSGFYLCAWSVNGETQYFGPGTRLLVL.

The rearrangement joins TRBV6-5 to TRBJ1-5; 8 positions match TRBD1. The ends lost 4 bases at V and 1 base at J; junction bases unmatched: 9. Germline CDR1 reads MNHEY; CDR2 reads SVGAGI. The CDR3 extends over 17 amino acids. The CDR3 loop is CASSSSTGGWSNQPQHF. In nucleotides, the CDR3 is TGTGCCAGCAGTTCATCTACAGGGGGTTGGAGCAATCAGCCCCAGCATTTT.

The gene calls are TRBV12-3 or TRBV12-4 and TRBJ1-1, with 7 nucleotides matching TRBD1. With V trimmed by 1 base and J by 4 bases, 3 bases remained unmatched. CDR3 size: 14 residues. CDR3 in DNA: TGTGCCAGCAGTTTAGAGGGGGCTGTCACTGAAGCTTTCTTT. Protein sequence: CASSLEGAVTEAFF.

The chain joins TRBV19 to TRBJ1-1, with a weak D call TRBD1 (5 bases). CDR1 and CDR2 (germline): LNHDA, SQIVND (reference sequence). V lost 1 base, J lost 4 bases, and 7 bases lay in between. The CDR3 length is 13 residues. The CDR3 bases are TGTGCCAGTAGTATAGGGGGGATCACTGAAGCTTTCTTT. As protein: CASSIGGITEAFF.

The chain links TRBV20-1 to TRBJ1-5, with TRBD1 identical over 12 bases. V was clipped by 6 bases and J by 9 bases; unmatched bases: 9. The CDR3 loop spans 14 amino acids. Germline-derived CDR1 and CDR2 are DFQATT and SNEGSKA (reference sequence). In nucleotides, the CDR3 is TGCAGTGCCCGGGGGGGACAGGGGGCCGCGCCCCAGCATTTT. It is translated as CSARGGQGAAPQHF.

The rearrangement links TRBV11-2 to TRBJ2-2; 8 nucleotides align to TRBD1. The trim removed 3 bases at V and 3 bases at J, leaving 9 bases unmatched. The CDR3 sequence is 17 residues long. The germline CDR1 and CDR2 sequences are SGHAT and FQNNGV. CDR3 region: CASSLRRDRRYTGELFF. The CDR3 region has the DNA TGTGCCAGCAGCTTGCGCCGGGACAGGAGATACACCGGGGAGCTGTTTTTT.

J is TRBJ1-1 and V is TRBV27; D gene ambiguous. Trimming stripped 3 bases from V and 5 bases from J, with 10 bases between. The CDR3 covers 13 residues. The germline CDR1 and CDR2 sequences are MNHEY and SMNVEV (reference sequence). DNA for the CDR3: TGTGCCAGCAGTTTTTCGGGGTGGACTGAAGCTTTCTTT. Amino acid sequence: CASSFSGWTEAFF.

The rearrangement links TRBV5-4 to TRBJ2-7; 8 bases align to TRBD1. Germline V gene sequence: CDR1 SGHNT, CDR2 YYREEE (reference sequence). This CDR3 has 15 amino acids. V lost 2 bases, J lost 4 bases, and 8 bases stayed unmatched. The chain's CDR3 is CASSLTDRGGYEQYF. The CDR3 nucleotides read TGTGCCAGCAGCTTAACTGACAGGGGAGGTTACGAGCAGTACTTC. The full variable domain, its missing parts supplied by reference TRBV5-4 and TRBJ2-7, is ETGVTQSPTHLIKTRGQQVTLRCSSQSGHNTVSWYQQALGQGPQFIFQYYREEENGRGNFPPRFSGLQFPNYSSELNVNALELDDSALYLCASSLTDRGGYEQYFGPGTRLTVT.

V gene TRBV7-9 combines with J gene TRBJ2-7, with D perhaps TRBD2 (6 bases). V lost 2 bases and J lost 4, with 9 bases in between. The CDR3 contains 13 residues. Per germline, CDR1 SEHNR and CDR2 FQNEAQ (reference sequence). CDR3 loop: CASSLTSGYEQYF. The CDR3 DNA follows: TGTGCCAGCAGCTTAACGAGCGGGTACGAGCAGTACTTC.

DNA of the CDR3: TGCAGTGCTAGCGCTGGGGGGGGGTTGGATGAGCAGTTCTTC. Translation: CSASAGGGLDEQFF. V usage is TRBV20-1 and J usage is TRBJ2-1; 7 bases agree with TRBD2. Germline loops: CDR1 DFQATT, CDR2 SNEGSKA (reference sequence). CDR3 length equals 14 residues. V shed 3 bases and J 8 bases; nucleotides not matched to a gene: 10.

V is TRBV27 and J is TRBJ1-1, with a tentative D call TRBD1 (6 bases). The CDR3 spans 16 residues. The germline CDR1 and CDR2 sequences are MNHEY and SMNVEV (reference sequence). Trimming cost V 6 bases and J 2 bases, with 19 bases left between them. The CDR3 sequence is CASSQGQTLLNTEAFF. The CDR3 nucleotides read TGTGCCAGCAGCCAAGGACAGACCCTCCTCAACACTGAAGCTTTCTTT.

The V gene is TRBV20-1, the J gene TRBJ2-1, with D hard to call. Germline V lookup: CDR1 DFQATT, CDR2 SNEGSKA (reference sequence). Trimming removed 7 bases at V and 7 bases at J, with 11 bases between. This CDR3 is built from 11 residues. The CDR3 sequence: CSVPLMNEQFF. CDR3 in DNA: TGCAGTGTGCCTTTGATGAATGAGCAGTTCTTC.

This chain uses TRBV7-9 with TRBJ2-5; a possible D gene is TRBD1 (6 bases). This CDR3 spans 15 amino acids. The germline CDR1 and CDR2 sequences are SEHNR and FQNEAQ (reference sequence). Deletions cut 5 bases from V and 4 bases from J, with 17 bases between. The CDR3 DNA reads as TGTGCCAGCAGCCGACCTCAGGGGCTGGGAGAGACCCAGTACTTC. Its protein product is CASSRPQGLGETQYF.